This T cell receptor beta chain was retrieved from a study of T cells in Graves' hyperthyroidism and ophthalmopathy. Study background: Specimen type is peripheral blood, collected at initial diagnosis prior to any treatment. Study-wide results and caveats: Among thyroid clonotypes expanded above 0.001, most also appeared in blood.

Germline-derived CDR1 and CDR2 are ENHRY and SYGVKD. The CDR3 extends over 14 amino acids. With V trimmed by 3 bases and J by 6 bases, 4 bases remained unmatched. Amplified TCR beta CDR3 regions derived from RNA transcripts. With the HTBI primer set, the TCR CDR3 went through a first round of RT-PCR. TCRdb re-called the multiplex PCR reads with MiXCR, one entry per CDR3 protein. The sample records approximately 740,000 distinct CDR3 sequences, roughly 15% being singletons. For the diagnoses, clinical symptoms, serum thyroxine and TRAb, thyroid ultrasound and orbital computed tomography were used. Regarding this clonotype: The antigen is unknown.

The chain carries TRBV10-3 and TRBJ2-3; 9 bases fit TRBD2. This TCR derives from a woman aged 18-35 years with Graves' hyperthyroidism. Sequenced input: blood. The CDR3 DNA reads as TGTGCCATCAGTGACAGCGGGAGGTGGGATACGCAGTATTTT. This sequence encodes CAISDSGRWDTQYF.